Below are 18 T cell receptor beta chains sequenced from a single sample in a study of PD-1 blockade in classical Hodgkin lymphoma. Time point specified: newly diagnosed, previously untreated cHL patient sample. Negative selection with magnetic separation was used to purify CD4+ T cells from thawed PBMCs. Assay used: immunoSEQ multiplex PCR; TCRdb lists only in-frame clones, some missing. The data hold roughly 23,000 clones, with 90% observed a single time. The sample was CD4+ T cells from blood. All receptors come from a human donor with classical Hodgkin lymphoma.

The chain recombines TRBV5-1 with TRBJ2-7, with 8 bases aligning to TRBD2. Trimming took 0 bases from V and 4 from J; bases not matched to a gene: 9. Germline values: CDR1 SGHRS, CDR2 YFSETQ. CDR3 size: 16 residues. The DNA for the CDR3 is TGCGCCAGCAGCTTGGGGGCGGGAGGTCCAAAATACGAGCAGTACTTC. Residues: CASSLGAGGPKYEQYF.

This rearrangement joins TRBV5-1 to TRBJ2-2; 7 bases map to TRBD1. The germline CDR1 and CDR2 sequences are SGHRS and YFSETQ. After removal of 5 bases from V and 0 bases from J, the junction contained 1 base not matched to a gene. CDR3 size: 14 residues. In DNA form, the CDR3 reads TGCGCCAGCAGGGGGACAGCGAACACCGGGGAGCTGTTTTTT. Translated, it gives CASRGTANTGELFF.

The genes are TRBV11-2 and TRBJ2-7; 7 bases align to TRBD2. This CDR3 spans 17 amino acids. The V gene's germline CDR1 is SGHAT and CDR2 FQNNGV. J gave up 0 bases and V 6 bases, and 14 bases lay outside the gene matches. The CDR3, as DNA: TGTGCCAGCAGTCGACTCACAGCGGGAACATTCTCCTACGAGCAGTACTTC. This translates into CASSRLTAGTFSYEQYF.

The V gene is TRBV25-1, the J gene TRBJ2-2; no definite D call. V shed 7 bases and J shed 1 base, with 4 bases lying between them. Looked up from germline, CDR1 is MGHDK and CDR2 is SYGVNS. The CDR3 extends over 12 amino acids. In nucleotides, the CDR3 is TGTGCCAGCAAGGAGAACACCGGGGAGCTGTTTTTT. Residues: CASKENTGELFF.

This rearrangement joins TRBV4-1 to TRBJ2-3, with D unclear. This CDR3 is built from 14 residues. CDR1 and CDR2 (germline): MGHRA, YSYEKL. Between the trimmed V and J ends, which lost 4 bases and 6 bases, there was a span of 14 bases. The DNA of the CDR3 is TGCGCCAGCAGCCTGACGGGCTGGCTCGATACGCAGTATTTT. Translation: CASSLTGWLDTQYF.

The CDR3 DNA reads TGTGCCAGCAGTCTACACGGACGAGGGGGGTCCTACAATGAGCAGTTCTTC. Translating it yields CASSLHGRGGSYNEQFF. The chain has TRBV27 and TRBJ2-1; D possibly matches TRBD1 or TRBD2 (6 bases each). Trimming removed 5 bases from V and 1 base from J, with 18 bases in between. Looked up from germline, CDR1 is MNHEY and CDR2 is SMNVEV (reference sequence). This CDR3 spans 17 amino acids.

The chain joins TRBV30 to TRBJ2-7; 9 nucleotides match TRBD1. CDR1 GTSNPN and CDR2 SVGIG come from the germline V gene (reference sequence). The CDR3 is 15 residues long. Trimming removed 4 bases from V and 5 bases from J; junction bases left unmatched: 12. In nucleotides, the CDR3 is TGTGCCTGGACACCACGGGACAGGGTCTTCCACGAGCAGTACTTC. It specifies CAWTPRDRVFHEQYF.

The J gene is TRBJ2-7, the V gene TRBV6-7; tentatively, D is TRBD1 (5 bases). TRBV6-7 is placed among ORFs of uncertain function. The CDR3 sequence is 18 residues long. The V gene lost 2 bases and the J gene lost 2 bases, with 22 bases spanning the gap. In nucleotides, the CDR3 is TGTGCCAGCAGTTACCATCCCGCGGACCAGGGAAGTACCTACGAGCAGTACTTC. It specifies CASSYHPADQGSTYEQYF.

This chain joins TRBV6-5 and TRBJ2-7; the D gene is possibly TRBD1 (6 bases). CDR3 size: 14 residues. CDR1 MNHEY and CDR2 SVGAGI come from the germline V gene. V was clipped by 1 base and J by 2 bases, with 9 bases between them. CDR3 residues: CASSYFDRPYEQYF. DNA for the CDR3: TGTGCCAGCAGTTACTTCGACAGGCCCTACGAGCAGTACTTC.

The chain combines TRBV29-1 with TRBJ2-5, with D perhaps TRBD1 (6 bases). The CDR3 sequence is 14 residues long. Germline CDR1 is SQVTM and CDR2 is ANQGSEA. The ends were cut back, 6 bases at V and 4 bases at J, with 18 bases in the middle. The CDR3: CSVGQQGSRETQYF. The CDR3, as DNA: TGCAGCGTAGGGCAACAGGGTTCACGAGAGACCCAGTACTTC. Variable domain in full (rest from reference TRBV29-1 and TRBJ2-5): SAVISQKPSRDICQRGTSLTIQCQVDSQVTMMFWYRQQPGQSLTLIATANQGSEATYESGFVIDKFPISRPNLTFSTLTVSNMSPEDSSIYLCSVGQQGSRETQYFGPGTRLLVL.

This chain joins TRBV30 and TRBJ2-7; D might be TRBD1 (5 bases). V was cut by 3 bases and J by 2 bases, with 23 bases left in between. CDR3 length: 17 amino acids. The germline CDR1 and CDR2 sequences are GTSNPN and SVGIG (reference sequence). Here the CDR3 DNA reads TGTGCCTGGAGCCGGACACGTTTAACATCGTTTCCCTACGAGCAGTACTTC. Amino acids: CAWSRTRLTSFPYEQYF.

This chain links TRBV5-5 with TRBJ2-3, with D possibly being TRBD2 (6 bases). The CDR3 loop spans 15 amino acids. V shed 2 bases and J shed 2 bases, with 12 bases lying between them. The germline V gene has CDR1 SGHKS and CDR2 YYEKEE (reference sequence). The CDR3 coding sequence is TGTGCCAGCAGCTTCGGGGGAGCCACCACAGATACGCAGTATTTT. Translating gives CASSFGGATTDTQYF.

This clone was found once. This chain connects TRBV5-5 to TRBJ1-1; D may be TRBD1 (6 bases). The CDR3 spans 16 residues. Germline V gives CDR1 SGHKS, CDR2 YYEKEE (reference sequence). V was cut by 1 base and J by 0 bases, with 13 bases left in between. This CDR3 is CASSLTGGTLNTEAFF. CDR3 nucleotides: TGTGCCAGCAGCTTGACAGGAGGGACATTGAACACTGAAGCTTTCTTT.

This rearrangement joins TRBV5-1 to TRBJ2-1; D may correspond to TRBD1 or TRBD2 (5 bases each). The CDR3 totals 14 residues. The V gene lost 2 bases and the J gene lost 8 bases, with 14 bases spanning the gap. CDR1 is SGHRS, CDR2 YFSETQ, per germline. DNA of the CDR3: TGCGCCAGCAGCTTCCGGGACGTTGGGGATGAGCAGTTCTTC. Its protein product is CASSFRDVGDEQFF.

The J gene is TRBJ2-3, the V gene TRBV5-5; 11 positions agree with TRBD2. Per the germline V gene, CDR1 is SGHKS and CDR2 is YYEKEE (reference sequence). This CDR3 comprises 15 residues. J was trimmed by 6 bases and V by 3 bases; bases with no gene match: 6. The CDR3, as DNA: TGTGCCAGCAGCTCCACTAGCGGGAGTAGGGATACGCAGTATTTT. This gives the protein CASSSTSGSRDTQYF. Full variable domain (rest looked up from reference TRBV5-5 and TRBJ2-3): DAGVTQSPTHLIKTRGQQVTLRCSPISGHKSVSWYQQVLGQGPQFIFQYYEKEERGRGNFPDRFSARQFPNYSSELNVNALLLGDSALYLCASSSTSGSRDTQYFGPGTRLTVL.

The CDR3, as DNA: TGTGCCAGCAGTGAAGAGGCTAGCGGGAGGAACGAGCAGTTCTTC. This encodes CASSEEASGRNEQFF. This chain links TRBV2 with TRBJ2-1; 11 nucleotides match TRBD2. Germline-derived CDR1 and CDR2 are SNHLY and FYNNEI. V lost 1 base, J lost 10 bases, and 6 bases stayed unmatched. This CDR3 has 15 amino acids. The variable domain in full, with the rest retrieved from reference TRBV2 and TRBJ2-1, is EPEVTQTPSHQVTQMGQEVILRCVPISNHLYFYWYRQILGQKVEFLVSFYNNEISEKSEIFDDQFSVERPDGSNFTLKIRSTKLEDSAMYFCASSEEASGRNEQFFGPGTRLTVL.

The V call is TRBV6-5, the J call TRBJ1-1; maybe TRBD1 (5 bases). Germline values: CDR1 MNHEY, CDR2 SVGAGI. CDR3 size: 13 residues. Deletions cut 0 bases from V and 6 bases from J, with 8 bases between. This CDR3 reads CASSYSEGAEAFF. The DNA of the CDR3 is TGTGCCAGCAGTTACTCGGAAGGGGCTGAAGCTTTCTTT.

The table lists this clone with a few counts. The genes are TRBV7-9 and TRBJ1-5, with 7 bases matching TRBD1. Germline-derived CDR1 and CDR2 are SEHNR and FQNEAQ (reference sequence). V lost 8 bases and J lost 5; bases outside the gene matches: 6. The CDR3 extends over 13 amino acids. CDR3: CASARDSYQPQHF. DNA for the CDR3: TGTGCCAGCGCACGGGACAGCTATCAGCCCCAGCATTTT.